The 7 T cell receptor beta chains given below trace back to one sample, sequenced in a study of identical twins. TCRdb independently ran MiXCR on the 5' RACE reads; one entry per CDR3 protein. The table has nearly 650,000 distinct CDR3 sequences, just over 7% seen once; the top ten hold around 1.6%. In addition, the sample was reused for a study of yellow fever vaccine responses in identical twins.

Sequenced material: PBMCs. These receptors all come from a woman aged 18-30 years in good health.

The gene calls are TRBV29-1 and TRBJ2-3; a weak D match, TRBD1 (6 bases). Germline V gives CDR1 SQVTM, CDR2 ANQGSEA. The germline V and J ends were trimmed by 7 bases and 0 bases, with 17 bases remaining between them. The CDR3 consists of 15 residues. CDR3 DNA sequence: TGCAGCGATGGAACAGGGATAACTAGCACAGATACGCAGTATTTT. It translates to CSDGTGITSTDTQYF.

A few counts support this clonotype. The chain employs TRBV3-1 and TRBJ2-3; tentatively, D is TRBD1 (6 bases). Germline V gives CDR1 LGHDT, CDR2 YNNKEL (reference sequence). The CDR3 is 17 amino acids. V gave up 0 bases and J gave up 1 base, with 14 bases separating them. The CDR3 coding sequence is TGTGCCAGCAGCCAAGATGTAGGGGGATGGGGCACAGATACGCAGTATTTT. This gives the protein CASSQDVGGWGTDTQYF.

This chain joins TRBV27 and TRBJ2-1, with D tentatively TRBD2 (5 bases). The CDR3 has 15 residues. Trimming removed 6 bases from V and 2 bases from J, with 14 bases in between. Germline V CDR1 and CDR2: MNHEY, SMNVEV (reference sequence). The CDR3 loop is CASSPMQEAYNEQFF. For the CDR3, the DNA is TGTGCCAGCAGCCCCATGCAGGAGGCCTACAATGAGCAGTTCTTC.

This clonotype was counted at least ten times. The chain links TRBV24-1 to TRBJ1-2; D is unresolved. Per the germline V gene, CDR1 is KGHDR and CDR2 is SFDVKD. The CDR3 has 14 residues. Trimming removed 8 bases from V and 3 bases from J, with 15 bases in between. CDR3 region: CATKNNGRYYGYTF. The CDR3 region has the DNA TGTGCCACCAAGAACAATGGCAGGTACTATGGCTACACCTTC.

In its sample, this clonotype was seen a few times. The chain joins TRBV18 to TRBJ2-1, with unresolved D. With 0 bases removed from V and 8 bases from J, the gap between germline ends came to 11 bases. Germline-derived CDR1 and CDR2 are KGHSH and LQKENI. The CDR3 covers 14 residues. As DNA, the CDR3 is TGTGCCAGCTCACCACCGGGCCGGGCCGATGAGCAGTTCTTC. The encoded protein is CASSPPGRADEQFF.

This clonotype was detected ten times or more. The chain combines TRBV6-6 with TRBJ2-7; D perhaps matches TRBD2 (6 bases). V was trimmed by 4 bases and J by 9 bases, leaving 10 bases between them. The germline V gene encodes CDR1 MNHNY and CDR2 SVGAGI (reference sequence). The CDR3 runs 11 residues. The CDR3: CASSSRGLQYV. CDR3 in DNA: TGTGCCAGCAGTTCCCGGGGACTGCAGTACGTC.

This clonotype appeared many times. This CDR3 reads CASSLATTTLTQYF. The CDR3 nucleotides read TGCGCCAGCAGCTTGGCAACTACGACCCTTACGCAGTATTTT. The chain joins TRBV5-1 to TRBJ2-3; D is uncertain. Germline assignment: CDR1 SGHRS and CDR2 YFSETQ. With 0 bases removed from V and 8 bases from J, the gap between germline ends came to 13 bases. The CDR3 runs to 14 residues.